Each of the 17 T cell receptor beta chains below was sequenced from the same sample in a study of shared clonotypes between healthy human individuals. CD45RO negativity and positive selection for CCR7 defined naive CD8 cells, a population that excluded terminally differentiated effector memory CD45RA+ cells. Clones were read by immunoSEQ multiplex PCR, and TCRdb kept only the in-frame ones, dropping some. The sample holds around 1.9 million clones; 93% are singletons and the top ten take about 1.7%. The sequenced material came from naive CD8+ T cells from PBMCs. The receptor source for this set is a man aged 18 to 30 in good health. Some clones in this sample may be carry-over from other donors' samples.

The rearrangement joins TRBV5-1 to TRBJ1-1, with TRBD1 as a possible D gene (6 bases). With 2 bases removed from V and 1 base from J, the gap between germline ends came to 9 bases. The CDR3 loop spans 14 amino acids. Germline values: CDR1 SGHRS, CDR2 YFSETQ. The CDR3 here is CASSFGTRNTEAFF. The CDR3 coding sequence is TGCGCCAGCAGCTTTGGGACAAGGAACACTGAAGCTTTCTTT.

The chain couples TRBV7-9 to TRBJ2-3; TRBD2 matches 7 bases. This CDR3 spans 16 amino acids. Looked up from germline, CDR1 is SEHNR and CDR2 is FQNEAQ (reference sequence). J gave up 0 bases and V 1 base, and 4 bases lay outside the gene matches. The CDR3 loop reads CASSLGVSGSTDTQYF. CDR3 bases: TGTGCCAGCAGCTTAGGGGTTAGCGGGAGCACAGATACGCAGTATTTT.

The V and J genes are TRBV19 and TRBJ2-2; D uncertain. The CDR3 has 14 amino acids. V was clipped by 2 bases and J by 4 bases, with 8 bases between them. Germline assignment: CDR1 LNHDA and CDR2 SQIVND (reference sequence). CDR3 protein: CASSIWLGTGELFF. CDR3 sequence (DNA): TGTGCCAGTAGTATATGGCTGGGCACCGGGGAGCTGTTTTTT.

The chain couples TRBV28 to TRBJ1-2; 9 bases are a match to TRBD1. CDR3 length equals 18 residues. With 4 bases clipped from V and 5 bases from J, the junction kept 17 bases outside the gene matches. Germline assignment: CDR1 MDHEN and CDR2 SYDVKM. The CDR3 sequence: CASSSPGQGSYFSYGYTF. In DNA, the CDR3 is TGTGCCAGCAGTTCACCGGGACAGGGTTCCTATTTTTCGTATGGCTACACCTTC.

The chain joins TRBV9 to TRBJ2-2; no definite D call. The CDR3 consists of 18 residues. V lost 2 bases, J lost 1 base, and 18 bases lay in between. Germline V gives CDR1 SGDLS, CDR2 YYNGEE. The CDR3 spells CASSVSPSRTENTGELFF. The DNA for the CDR3 is TGTGCCAGCAGCGTTAGCCCATCCCGGACGGAGAACACCGGGGAGCTGTTTTTT.

The chain links TRBV7-9 to TRBJ2-1; D is ambiguous. Trimming removed 7 bases from V and 8 bases from J, with 15 bases in between. The length of the CDR3 is 13 residues. Germline CDR1 is SEHNR and CDR2 is FQNEAQ (reference sequence). DNA for the CDR3: TGTGCCAGCACCGACCCGTTCTTGGATGAGCAGTTCTTC. It yields the protein CASTDPFLDEQFF.

V is TRBV6-6 and J is TRBJ2-3; D is perhaps TRBD2 (6 bases). Germline CDR1 reads MNHNY; CDR2 reads SVGAGI (reference sequence). The CDR3 consists of 13 residues. V was cut by 11 bases and J by 4 bases, with 16 bases left in between. CDR3 nucleotide sequence: TGTGCCGCCGGGGTGGGGGAGGCAGATACGCAGTATTTT. It specifies CAAGVGEADTQYF.

This chain uses TRBV4-3 with TRBJ1-4; no reliable D call. The CDR3 covers 15 residues. Trimming cost V 2 bases and J 4 bases, with 11 bases left between them. Germline CDR1 reads LGHNA; CDR2 reads YSLEER. The CDR3, as DNA: TGCGCCAGCAGCCAAAAATTCCAGAATAATGAAAAACTGTTTTTT. Translating it yields CASSQKFQNNEKLFF.

CDR3 sequence: CATSRGTEVPYNEQFF. Written as DNA, the CDR3 is TGTGCCACCAGCAGAGGGACGGAAGTTCCCTACAATGAGCAGTTCTTC. This rearrangement joins TRBV15 to TRBJ2-1; D is uncertain. Germline CDR1 and CDR2: LNHNV and YYDKDF (reference sequence). V lost 1 base and J lost 2, with 12 bases in between. The CDR3 loop spans 16 amino acids.

The J gene is TRBJ2-7, the V gene TRBV7-9; no firm D call. The CDR3 extends over 14 amino acids. Trimming pared 4 bases from V and 5 bases from J, leaving 15 bases between. Germline V gene data show CDR1 as SEHNR and CDR2 as FQNEAQ (reference sequence). For the CDR3, the DNA is TGTGCCAGCAGCTCGGGCGTGTTGGGCCACGAGCAGTACTTC. This sequence encodes CASSSGVLGHEQYF.

V is TRBV27 and J is TRBJ2-5; 8 bases fit TRBD2. CDR3 length: 17 amino acids. Trimming removed 5 bases from V and 0 bases from J; junction bases left unmatched: 11. From germline, CDR1 is MNHEY and CDR2 SMNVEV (reference sequence). CDR3 residues: CASSDNLAGGNQETQYF. The CDR3 nucleotides read TGTGCCAGCAGTGACAACTTGGCGGGGGGAAACCAAGAGACCCAGTACTTC.

This chain uses TRBV9 with TRBJ2-3; D is possibly TRBD2 (6 bases). Trimming cost V 4 bases and J 2 bases, with 14 bases left between them. Germline V gene sequence: CDR1 SGDLS, CDR2 YYNGEE. The CDR3 sequence is 15 residues long. The CDR3 loop is CASSPWDFDTDTQYF. CDR3 DNA: TGTGCCAGCAGCCCGTGGGACTTCGACACAGATACGCAGTATTTT.

This chain connects TRBV11-2 to TRBJ2-7; D is ambiguous. The CDR3 runs 13 residues. Germline lookup yields CDR1 SGHAT and CDR2 FQNNGV. V was clipped by 5 bases and J by 2 bases, with 10 bases between them. The CDR3, as DNA: TGTGCCAGCAGCAAACCGCTTGCCTACGAGCAGTACTTC. This sequence encodes CASSKPLAYEQYF.

The chain links TRBV5-6 to TRBJ1-2; weak D call: TRBD1 (6 bases). Germline V CDR1 and CDR2: SGHDT, YYEEEE. V was shortened by 3 bases and J by 8 bases, with 26 bases between the two germline ends. The length of the CDR3 is 17 residues. The DNA of the CDR3 is TGTGCCAGCAGCTCCGTACGACAGGAACCATCGGCTGGAGGCTACACCTTC. It encodes CASSSVRQEPSAGGYTF.

The chain employs TRBV5-6 and TRBJ2-1; 7 bases fit TRBD2. The CDR3 is 17 residues long. Looked up from germline, CDR1 is SGHDT and CDR2 is YYEEEE. The V and J ends lost 0 bases and 3 bases, in that order; junction bases with no gene match: 9. CDR3 amino acids: CASSLDRGAGLYNEQFF. CDR3 in DNA: TGTGCCAGCAGCTTGGATAGAGGAGCGGGACTCTACAATGAGCAGTTCTTC.

This clone was seen once. J is TRBJ2-1 and V is TRBV7-9; D perhaps matches TRBD2 (6 bases). This CDR3 has 13 amino acids. V dropped 5 bases and J dropped 8 bases, with 13 bases sitting between them. Germline lookup yields CDR1 SEHNR and CDR2 FQNEAQ (reference sequence). CDR3 DNA sequence: TGTGCCAGCAGCCCCCGACTAGTTTATGAGCAGTTCTTC. Residues: CASSPRLVYEQFF.

V usage is TRBV9 and J usage is TRBJ2-7; TRBD2 might be the D (5 bases). This CDR3 is built from 14 residues. Germline CDR1 and CDR2: SGDLS and YYNGEE. Trimming removed 5 bases at V and 5 bases at J, with 17 bases between. Here the CDR3 DNA reads TGTGCCAGCAGTCCGGGATCCGAATCCAACGAGCAGTACTTC. Its protein product is CASSPGSESNEQYF.